The 29 T cell receptor beta chains reported below all come from one sample, sequenced in a study of OX40 agonist ivuxolimab in advanced cancers. To prepare the library, the immunoSEQ multiplex PCR assay was applied. TCRdb provides this immuneACCESS table in a form limited to in-frame rearrangements. Some clones are lacking; in checked studies, under half of them reflect an unresolved V gene, and why the rest are absent is not known. The sample contains about 78,000 clones, roughly nine tenths of them found a single time. Approximately 3% of the sample is in the top ten clones. Sequenced here: CD4+ or CD8+ T cells sorted from blood, sampled in a trial of the OX40 agonist ivuxolimab. The receptors were sampled from an adult with an advanced solid tumor such as melanoma, head and neck, liver or kidney cancer.

The chain couples TRBV2 to TRBJ2-1; D not certain. There are 13 residues in the CDR3. Germline loops: CDR1 SNHLY, CDR2 FYNNEI. Deletions cut 7 bases from V and 7 bases from J, with 14 bases between. The CDR3 DNA sequence: TGTGCCAGCAATGCGGCTGGCGGAAATGAGCAGTTCTTC. Its protein product is CASNAAGGNEQFF.

The rearrangement joins TRBV6-1 to TRBJ2-5; D is undetermined. Trimming shortened V by 7 bases and J by 4 bases, and 16 bases separated the two germline ends. Looked up from germline, CDR1 is MNHNS and CDR2 is SASEGT. CDR3 length: 14 amino acids. The CDR3 reads CASNLDKGRETQYF. CDR3 in DNA: TGTGCCAGCAACCTCGACAAAGGTCGAGAGACCCAGTACTTC.

The V gene is TRBV5-1, the J gene TRBJ1-1; 11 positions match TRBD1. CDR3 size: 15 residues. In germline, CDR1 is SGHRS, CDR2 YFSETQ. V shed 4 bases, J shed 5 bases, and the junction held 7 bases outside the gene matches. The CDR3 sequence is CASSGTGGSGTEAFF. The CDR3 bases are TGCGCCAGCAGCGGGACAGGGGGAAGCGGGACTGAAGCTTTCTTT. The full variable domain, with the rest looked up from reference TRBV5-1 and TRBJ1-1, is KAGVTQTPRYLIKTRGQQVTLSCSPISGHRSVSWYQQTPGQGLQFLFEYFSETQRNKGNFPGRFSGRQFSNSRSEMNVSTLELGDSALYLCASSGTGGSGTEAFFGQGTRLTVV.

In its sample, this clone was seen once. The chain carries TRBV6-6 and TRBJ1-5; 10 positions agree with TRBD1. V lost 3 bases and J lost 3; bases outside the gene matches: 2. CDR3 length equals 15 residues. Germline V gene data show CDR1 as MNHNY and CDR2 as SVGAGI (reference sequence). The CDR3 is CASSYGQGDNQPQHF. CDR3 bases: TGTGCCAGCAGTTATGGACAGGGGGACAATCAGCCCCAGCATTTT.

The gene calls are TRBV2 and TRBJ2-5, with a tentative D call TRBD2 (5 bases). V was shortened by 2 bases and J by 5 bases, with 6 bases between the two germline ends. Germline values: CDR1 SNHLY, CDR2 FYNNEI. This CDR3 is 12 amino acids long. CDR3 sequence (DNA): TGTGCCAGCAGTGAATCGGGGGAGACCCAGTACTTC. Residues: CASSESGETQYF.

The chain carries TRBV11-2 and TRBJ2-7; D not resolved. In germline, CDR1 is SGHAT, CDR2 FQNNGV. Trimming cost V 1 base and J 5 bases, with 9 bases left between them. This CDR3 has 13 residues. The CDR3 region has the DNA TGTGCCAGCAGCTTAGGCACCACGGACGAGCAGTACTTC. The encoded protein is CASSLGTTDEQYF.

V gene TRBV6-5 combines with J gene TRBJ1-1; D unclear. The V gene lost 6 bases and the J gene lost 6 bases, with 14 bases spanning the gap. Germline-derived CDR1 and CDR2 are MNHEY and SVGAGI. The CDR3 is 13 residues long. The CDR3 region has the DNA TGTGCCAGCAGCAACAACGGAGGGCCTGAAGCTTTCTTT. Its protein is CASSNNGGPEAFF.

This rearrangement joins TRBV6-5 to TRBJ1-1; 8 nucleotides align to TRBD1. The CDR3 is made up of 15 amino acids. Germline values: CDR1 MNHEY, CDR2 SVGAGI. V gave up 0 bases and J gave up 5 bases; unmatched junction bases: 5. The CDR3 DNA sequence: TGTGCCAGCAGTTACTCAGGACAGGGTCCTACTGAAGCTTTCTTT. This gives the protein CASSYSGQGPTEAFF.

The rearrangement joins TRBV2 to TRBJ1-4; TRBD1 matches 7 bases. With V trimmed by 5 bases and J by 2 bases, 8 bases remained unmatched. Germline CDR1 reads SNHLY; CDR2 reads FYNNEI. This CDR3 comprises 16 residues. CDR3 sequence: CASSRRGVVTNEKLFF. In DNA form, the CDR3 reads TGTGCCAGCAGTCGCAGGGGGGTCGTTACTAATGAAAAACTGTTTTTT.

The rearrangement joins TRBV18 to TRBJ2-2; 7 bases map to TRBD2. Per the germline V gene, CDR1 is KGHSH and CDR2 is LQKENI. The CDR3 consists of 18 residues. V shed 3 bases, J shed 2 bases, and the junction held 12 bases outside the gene matches. The CDR3: CASSPMGTSDINTGELFF. The CDR3 DNA is TGTGCCAGCTCACCGATGGGTACTAGCGACATCAACACCGGGGAGCTGTTTTTT. Using reference TRBV18 and TRBJ2-2 for the parts outside the CDR3, the full variable domain is NAGVMQNPRHLVRRRGQEARLRCSPMKGHSHVYWYRQLPEEGLKFMVYLQKENIIDESGMPKERFSAEFPKEGPSILRIQQVVRGDSAAYFCASSPMGTSDINTGELFFGEGSRLTVL.

CDR3 nucleotides: TGTGCCACCAGACAGGTTGGAGAAAAACTGTTTTTT. Translation: CATRQVGEKLFF. The chain combines TRBV10-3 with TRBJ1-4, with a tentative D call TRBD1 (6 bases). Trimming left V 10 bases short and J 8 bases short, with 14 bases between. The CDR3 runs to 12 residues. Per germline, CDR1 ENHRY and CDR2 SYGVKD.

The chain employs TRBV27 and TRBJ2-1; D is perhaps TRBD2 (5 bases). Germline values: CDR1 MNHEY, CDR2 SMNVEV (reference sequence). The CDR3 has 15 residues. Deletions cut 5 bases from V and 6 bases from J, with 17 bases between. DNA of the CDR3: TGTGCCAGCAGTCTTACTGACGGAGGATCCAATGAGCAGTTCTTC. Translated, it gives CASSLTDGGSNEQFF.

The chain couples TRBV7-2 to TRBJ2-7, with TRBD2 identical over 7 bases. Germline V gives CDR1 SGHTA, CDR2 FQGNSA. The V and J ends lost 1 base and 1 base, in that order; junction bases with no gene match: 7. The CDR3 is 16 residues long. This CDR3 is CASSLGGGRNSYEQYF. The CDR3 DNA sequence: TGTGCCAGCAGCTTAGGGGGGGGACGTAATTCCTACGAGCAGTACTTC.

The chain carries TRBV5-4 and TRBJ2-7; 8 bases are a match to TRBD2. Per the germline V gene, CDR1 is SGHNT and CDR2 is YYREEE (reference sequence). The CDR3 consists of 14 residues. The junction had 10 bases not matched to a gene; V was cut back by 9 bases and J by 2 bases. The CDR3 here is CATQGLAGAYEQYF. DNA for the CDR3: TGTGCCACTCAGGGGCTAGCGGGCGCCTACGAGCAGTACTTC.

V is TRBV7-6 and J is TRBJ2-2; TRBD1 is a possible D gene (6 bases). Germline V CDR1 and CDR2: SGHVS, FNYEAQ. This CDR3 contains 14 residues. V lost 2 bases and J lost 4, with 8 bases in between. The CDR3: CASSLTGPTGELFF. CDR3 nucleotides: TGTGCCAGCAGCTTAACAGGGCCCACCGGGGAGCTGTTTTTT.

The chain couples TRBV5-1 to TRBJ1-1; 8 positions match TRBD1. Germline values: CDR1 SGHRS, CDR2 YFSETQ. This CDR3 is built from 17 residues. Trimming took 2 bases from V and 1 from J; bases not matched to a gene: 10. The CDR3 DNA sequence: TGCGCCAGCAGCTTCCGGACAGGGAGGATGGGGAACACTGAAGCTTTCTTT. Encoded protein: CASSFRTGRMGNTEAFF. The variable domain in full, with the rest retrieved from reference TRBV5-1 and TRBJ1-1, is KAGVTQTPRYLIKTRGQQVTLSCSPISGHRSVSWYQQTPGQGLQFLFEYFSETQRNKGNFPGRFSGRQFSNSRSEMNVSTLELGDSALYLCASSFRTGRMGNTEAFFGQGTRLTVV.

This chain links TRBV7-2 with TRBJ1-2; D remains ambiguous. Germline CDR1 and CDR2: SGHTA and FQGNSA. V was trimmed by 6 bases and J by 2 bases, leaving 16 bases between them. This CDR3 contains 15 residues. For the CDR3, the DNA is TGTGCCAGCAGGATCCATGATGGAGGCAACTATGGCTACACCTTC. Its protein is CASRIHDGGNYGYTF.

The rearrangement joins TRBV5-1 to TRBJ2-5; D uncertain. Germline lookup yields CDR1 SGHRS and CDR2 YFSETQ. V lost 0 bases and J lost 1, with 4 bases in between. This CDR3 spans 13 amino acids. CDR3 nucleotide sequence: TGCGCCAGCAGCTTGGAAATCCAAGAGACCCAGTACTTC. This gives the protein CASSLEIQETQYF.

V and J are TRBV7-9 and TRBJ2-7; D is unresolved. The CDR3 contains 11 residues. CDR1 is SEHNR and CDR2 is FQNEAQ in the germline V gene (reference sequence). Trimming took off 2 bases at V and 6 bases at J, with 5 bases between the two ends. The CDR3, as DNA: TGTGCCAGCAGCTTATTATTCGAGCAGTACTTC. Translating it yields CASSLLFEQYF.

The V call is TRBV5-4, the J call TRBJ1-2; D is unresolved. The CDR3 is 14 amino acids. V lost 0 bases and J lost 7, with 13 bases in between. Germline V lookup: CDR1 SGHNT, CDR2 YYREEE (reference sequence). The CDR3 DNA is TGTGCCAGCAGCTTGGGACGGCCCTTTGGTGGCTACACCTTC. Protein: CASSLGRPFGGYTF.

The rearrangement joins TRBV5-1 to TRBJ2-1, with 10 bases aligning to TRBD2. Germline CDR1 SGHRS, CDR2 YFSETQ. The ends lost 2 bases at V and 5 bases at J; junction bases unmatched: 4. This CDR3 spans 15 amino acids. In DNA form, the CDR3 reads TGCGCCAGCAGCTTCGGACTAGCGGTCGACAATGAGCAGTTCTTC. As protein: CASSFGLAVDNEQFF.

The chain uses TRBV28 and TRBJ1-2; D possibly corresponds to TRBD1 (6 bases). Germline-derived CDR1 and CDR2 are MDHEN and SYDVKM. The CDR3 runs 13 residues. V gave up 4 bases and J gave up 7 bases, with 13 bases separating them. The CDR3 spells CASSSPGGSGYTF. The CDR3 nucleotides read TGTGCCAGCAGTTCCCCCGGGGGCTCTGGCTACACCTTC.

The CDR3 nucleotides are TGCGCCAGCAGCCAAGATGGAGTCCCCTTCGCTCTACCAACTAATGAAAAACTGTTTTTT. Its translation: CASSQDGVPFALPTNEKLFF. The rearrangement joins TRBV4-1 to TRBJ1-4; D gene uncertain. From germline, CDR1 is MGHRA and CDR2 YSYEKL. The CDR3 has 20 residues. V dropped 0 bases and J dropped 0 bases, with 20 bases sitting between them.

For this clone: The junction differs from germline at one of its ends, possibly a read error. This rearrangement joins TRBV7-7 to TRBJ2-2, with 10 bases fitting TRBD2. Germline values: CDR1 SSHAT, CDR2 FNYEAQ (reference sequence). The CDR3 sequence is 16 residues long. CDR3 protein: CASSFLAGANTGELFF. CDR3 bases: TGTGCTAGCAGCTTCCTAGCGGGGGCGAACACCGGGGAGCTGTTTTTT. Based on the CDR3 plus reference TRBV7-7 and TRBJ2-2, the full variable domain is GAGVSQSPRYKVTKRGQDVTLRCDPISSHATLYWYQQALGQGPEFLTYFNYEAQPDKSGLPSDRFSAERPEGSISTLTIQRTEQRDSAMYRCASSFLAGANTGELFFGEGSRLTVL.

The chain has TRBV7-2 and TRBJ1-6; 8 nucleotides agree with TRBD1. Germline lookup yields CDR1 SGHTA and CDR2 FQGNSA. This CDR3 is 14 amino acids long. The V segment lost 6 bases and the J segment 7 bases; nucleotides outside the gene matches: 5. In nucleotides, the CDR3 is TGTGCCAGCAGACCTGACAGGGGAAATTCACCCCTCCACTTT. Translated: CASRPDRGNSPLHF. The full variable domain, rest sourced from reference TRBV7-2 and TRBJ1-6, is GAGVSQSPSNKVTEKGKDVELRCDPISGHTALYWYRQSLGQGLEFLIYFQGNSAPDKSGLPSDRFSAERTGGSVSTLTIQRTQQEDSAVYLCASRPDRGNSPLHFGNGTRLTVT.

The CDR3 DNA is TGTGCCAGCAGTGCGGGACAAAGCAGGGGGTACACCTTC. Its translation is CASSAGQSRGYTF. The genes are TRBV2 and TRBJ1-2; TRBD1 aligns across 7 bases. The CDR3 has 13 amino acids. V dropped 4 bases and J dropped 11; count of bases not matched to a gene: 10. CDR1 and CDR2 (germline): SNHLY, FYNNEI.

This chain joins TRBV7-2 and TRBJ1-1; D ambiguous. Looked up from germline, CDR1 is SGHTA and CDR2 is FQGNSA. Trimming removed 1 base at V and 5 bases at J, with 8 bases between. The CDR3 sequence is 13 residues long. The CDR3 DNA reads TGTGCCAGCAGCTTAGGGGTCGGAACTGAAGCTTTCTTT. Its protein is CASSLGVGTEAFF.

V gene TRBV30 combines with J gene TRBJ1-5; 7 nucleotides agree with TRBD1. J lost 7 bases, V lost 4 bases, and 10 bases had no gene match. From germline, CDR1 is GTSNPN and CDR2 SVGIG (reference sequence). CDR3 size: 14 residues. The CDR3 sequence is CAWTQEGGRQPQHF. In nucleotides, the CDR3 is TGTGCCTGGACCCAAGAAGGGGGCCGGCAGCCCCAGCATTTT.

In this sample, this clone turned up once. The chain carries TRBV9 and TRBJ2-7; 15 bases align to TRBD2. Germline-derived CDR1 and CDR2 are SGDLS and YYNGEE. The junction had 8 bases not matched to a gene; V was cut back by 3 bases and J by 7 bases. This CDR3 is 16 amino acids long. This CDR3 reads CASSGAPGLAGGEQYF. DNA for the CDR3: TGTGCCAGCAGCGGTGCTCCGGGACTAGCGGGAGGTGAGCAGTACTTC.